The 7 T cell receptor beta chains presented below share a single source sample, sequenced in a study of blood T cell repertoires in COVID-19. The repertoire was sequenced with immunoSEQ multiplex PCR; TCRdb's copy has only in-frame clones and lacks some. The sample has about 100,000 clones; 80% to 90% are singletons. Source material: PBMCs or T cells enriched from blood (not recorded which). These TCRs come from a woman in her forties or fifties who had recovered from COVID-19.

The rearrangement links TRBV4-2 to TRBJ2-3; tentatively, D is TRBD2 (6 bases). Germline CDR1 is LGHNA and CDR2 is YNFKEQ. The CDR3 totals 15 residues. V dropped 1 base and J dropped 0 bases, with 8 bases sitting between them. This chain's CDR3 is CASSQGSGSTDTQYF. The CDR3, as DNA: TGTGCCAGCAGCCAAGGTAGCGGTAGCACAGATACGCAGTATTTT.

This clone appeared once. CDR3 in amino acids: CASSGIQETQYF. The CDR3 nucleotides read TGCGCCAGCAGTGGTATACAAGAGACCCAGTACTTC. This rearrangement joins TRBV10-2 to TRBJ2-5; D is unclear. The V gene's germline CDR1 is WSHSY and CDR2 SAAADI. The V end was cut by 4 bases, the J end by 2 bases, with 5 bases between. This CDR3 is built from 12 residues.

The chain links TRBV19 to TRBJ1-1; D is unclear. The CDR3 is 15 amino acids. Germline CDR1 is LNHDA and CDR2 is SQIVND (reference sequence). V was cut by 6 bases and J by 1 base, with 15 bases left in between. Here the CDR3 DNA reads TGTGCCAGTAGGGTAGAAAGTGAGGCGAACACTGAAGCTTTCTTT. This sequence encodes CASRVESEANTEAFF.

The rearrangement links TRBV7-8 to TRBJ1-4; D is perhaps TRBD1 (6 bases). Germline V CDR1 and CDR2: SGHVS, FQNEAQ. Trimming shortened V by 4 bases and J by 8 bases, and 20 bases separated the two germline ends. The CDR3 has 16 amino acids. The CDR3 nucleotides read TGTGCCAGCAGCTCGAACGACAGGATAAGGGGGGAAAAACTGTTTTTT. Encoded protein: CASSSNDRIRGEKLFF.

This chain links TRBV5-1 with TRBJ2-5, with 7 bases aligning to TRBD1. V dropped 3 bases and J dropped 3; count of bases not matched to a gene: 8. CDR1 SGHRS and CDR2 YFSETQ come from the germline V gene. CDR3 size: 15 residues. The DNA of the CDR3 is TGCGCCAGCAGCTCGATACAGGGGTTAGAAGAGACCCAGTACTTC. Amino acid sequence: CASSSIQGLEETQYF.

The chain is built from TRBV19 and TRBJ1-4; D is perhaps TRBD1 (5 bases). V lost 5 bases to trimming and J lost 6 bases, with 19 bases between them. The CDR3 spans 16 residues. Per the germline V gene, CDR1 is LNHDA and CDR2 is SQIVND (reference sequence). This chain's CDR3 is CASSDIVDTAYEKLFF. The CDR3 nucleotides are TGTGCCAGTAGTGATATAGTGGACACCGCTTATGAAAAACTGTTTTTT.

The V gene is TRBV5-1, the J gene TRBJ1-1; D is ambiguous. The CDR3 runs 15 residues. Looked up from germline, CDR1 is SGHRS and CDR2 is YFSETQ. V lost 0 bases, J lost 1 base, and 10 bases lay in between. As DNA, the CDR3 is TGCGCCAGCAGCTTGGATCAGGCTAAGAACACTGAAGCTTTCTTT. Translating it yields CASSLDQAKNTEAFF.